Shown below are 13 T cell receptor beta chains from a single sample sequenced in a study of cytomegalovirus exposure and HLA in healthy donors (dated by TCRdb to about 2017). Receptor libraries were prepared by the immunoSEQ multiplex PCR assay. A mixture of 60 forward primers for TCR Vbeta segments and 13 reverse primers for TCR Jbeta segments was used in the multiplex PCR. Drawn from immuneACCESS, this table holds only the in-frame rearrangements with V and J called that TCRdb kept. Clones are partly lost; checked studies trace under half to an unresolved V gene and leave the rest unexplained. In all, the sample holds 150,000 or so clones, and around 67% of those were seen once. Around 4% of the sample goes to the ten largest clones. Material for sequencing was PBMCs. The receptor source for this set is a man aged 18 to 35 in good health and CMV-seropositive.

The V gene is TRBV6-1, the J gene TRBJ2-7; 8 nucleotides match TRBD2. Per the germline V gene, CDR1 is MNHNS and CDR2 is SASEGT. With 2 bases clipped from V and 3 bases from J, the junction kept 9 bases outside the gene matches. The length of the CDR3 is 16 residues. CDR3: CASSESVGLVFYEQYF. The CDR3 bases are TGTGCCAGCAGTGAAAGTGTGGGACTAGTCTTCTACGAGCAGTACTTC.

CDR3 residues: CASSDTGLGGTRVTQYF. In DNA, the CDR3 is TGTGCCAGCAGTGATACGGGACTAGGCGGTACAAGAGTAACCCAGTACTTC. The gene calls are TRBV6-1 and TRBJ2-5; 8 bases fit TRBD2. CDR3 length: 17 amino acids. Germline trimming cut 3 bases from V and 8 bases from J; bases unmatched to any gene: 17. Per the germline V gene, CDR1 is MNHNS and CDR2 is SASEGT.

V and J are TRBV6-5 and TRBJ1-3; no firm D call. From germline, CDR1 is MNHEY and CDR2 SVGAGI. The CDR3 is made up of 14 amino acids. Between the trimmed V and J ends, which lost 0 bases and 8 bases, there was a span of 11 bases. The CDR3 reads CASSYSRAGYTIYF. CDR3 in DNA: TGTGCCAGCAGTTACTCGAGGGCGGGCTACACCATATATTTT.

CDR3 bases: TGCGCCAGCGAGGGACAGCCGAACACTGAAGCTTTCTTT. Its protein is CASEGQPNTEAFF. This chain links TRBV5-1 with TRBJ1-1, with 7 bases matching TRBD1. Germline V CDR1 and CDR2: SGHRS, YFSETQ. Trimming took 7 bases from V and 1 from J; bases not matched to a gene: 4. The CDR3 loop spans 13 amino acids.

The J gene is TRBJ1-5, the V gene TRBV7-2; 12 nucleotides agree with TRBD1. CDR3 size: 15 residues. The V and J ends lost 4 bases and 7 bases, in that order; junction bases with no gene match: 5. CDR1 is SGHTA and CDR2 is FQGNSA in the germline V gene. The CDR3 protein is CASSWGQGAWQPQHF. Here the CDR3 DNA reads TGTGCCAGCAGCTGGGGACAGGGGGCCTGGCAGCCCCAGCATTTT.

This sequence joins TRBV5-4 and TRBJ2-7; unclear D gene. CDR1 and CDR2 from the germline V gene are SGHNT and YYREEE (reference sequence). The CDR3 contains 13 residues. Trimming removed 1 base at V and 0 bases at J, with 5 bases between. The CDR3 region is CASSLTRSYEQYF. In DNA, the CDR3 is TGTGCCAGCAGCTTGACACGCTCCTACGAGCAGTACTTC.

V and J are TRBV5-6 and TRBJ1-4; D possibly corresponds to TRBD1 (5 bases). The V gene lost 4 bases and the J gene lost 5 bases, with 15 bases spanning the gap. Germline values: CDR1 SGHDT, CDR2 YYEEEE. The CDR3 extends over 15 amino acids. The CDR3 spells CASSRMVGANEKLFF. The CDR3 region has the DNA TGTGCCAGCAGCCGGATGGTTGGGGCGAATGAAAAACTGTTTTTT.

CDR3 in DNA: TGTGCCAGCCGGACGGGGGTTAAGCAGTTCTTC. Its translation is CASRTGVKQFF. J is TRBJ2-1 and V is TRBV11-2; maybe TRBD2 (6 bases). CDR3 size: 11 residues. V lost 8 bases and J lost 11, with 13 bases in between. The germline CDR1 and CDR2 sequences are SGHAT and FQNNGV.

CDR3 residues: CGTMGGLRTGELFF. CDR3 nucleotide sequence: TGTGGTACCATGGGGGGTCTTAGGACCGGGGAGCTGTTTTTT. This chain connects TRBV27 to TRBJ2-2; perhaps TRBD2 as D (6 bases). This CDR3 is 14 amino acids long. Germline V CDR1 and CDR2: MNHEY, SMNVEV (reference sequence).

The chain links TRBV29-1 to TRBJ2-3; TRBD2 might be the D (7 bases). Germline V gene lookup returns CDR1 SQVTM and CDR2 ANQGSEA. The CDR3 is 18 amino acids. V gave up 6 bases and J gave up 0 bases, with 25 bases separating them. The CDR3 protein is CSVGRGGGSTTSTDTQYF. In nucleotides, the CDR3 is TGCAGCGTAGGCAGGGGAGGGGGTTCTACTACTAGCACAGATACGCAGTATTTT.

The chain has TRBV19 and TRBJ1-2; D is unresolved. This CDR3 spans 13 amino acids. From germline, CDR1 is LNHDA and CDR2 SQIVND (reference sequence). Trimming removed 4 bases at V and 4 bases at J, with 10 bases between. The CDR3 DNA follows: TGTGCCAGTAGTAGAGGGAACATCTATGGCTACACCTTC. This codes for CASSRGNIYGYTF.

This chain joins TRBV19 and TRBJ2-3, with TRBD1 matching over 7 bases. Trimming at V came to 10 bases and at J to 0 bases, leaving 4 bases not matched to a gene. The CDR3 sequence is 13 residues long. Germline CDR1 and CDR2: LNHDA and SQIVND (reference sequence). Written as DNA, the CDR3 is TGTGCCACTCAACAGGGGAGCACAGATACGCAGTATTTT. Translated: CATQQGSTDTQYF. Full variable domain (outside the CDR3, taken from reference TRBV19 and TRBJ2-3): DGGITQSPKYLFRKEGQNVTLSCEQNLNHDAMYWYRQDPGQGLRLIYYSQIVNDFQKGDIAEGYSVSREKKESFPLTVTSAQKNPTAFYLCATQQGSTDTQYFGPGTRLTVL.

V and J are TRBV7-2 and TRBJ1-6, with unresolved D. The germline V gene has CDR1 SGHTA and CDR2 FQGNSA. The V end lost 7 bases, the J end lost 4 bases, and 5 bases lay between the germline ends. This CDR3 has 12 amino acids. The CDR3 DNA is TGTGCCAGCACGGGTTATAATTCACCCCTCCACTTT. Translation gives CASTGYNSPLHF.